This is a list of T cell receptor beta chains from one sample in a study of human T cells and chemical hapten exposure. MiXCR, run by TCRdb on the RACE reads, gives a single entry per CDR3 protein. The top ten hold 1.2% to 1.5% of the sample, which has about 140,000 distinct CDR3 sequences, 12% seen once. The sequencing here drew on whole blood, taken in connection with sensitization to the hapten diphenylcyclopropenone (DPC). Every receptor here comes from a woman between 50 and 59 years old with alopecia areata. Some clones in this sample may be carry-over from other donors' samples. CDR3s include the opening cysteine and the closing phenylalanine or tryptophan. D genes are given only for firm matches. Not all rows give a size; the values are once, few, many and, for expanded clones, a class.

v_gene: TRBV12-3/TRBV12-4
abundance: few
d_gene: -
j_gene: TRBJ2-3
CDR3aa: CASSFSGPLIAQYF
CDR3nt: TGTGCCAGCAGTTTCTCAGGACCCCTGATAGCGCAGTATTTT

v_gene: TRBV3-1
abundance: many
d_gene: TRBD1
j_gene: TRBJ2-5
CDR3aa: CASSQITGGGQETQYF
CDR3nt: TGTGCCAGCAGCCAAATTACAGGGGGCGGCCAAGAGACCCAGTACTTC

v_gene: TRBV13
abundance: few
d_gene: -
j_gene: TRBJ2-1
CDR3aa: CASSLLGTNEQFF
CDR3nt: TGTGCCAGCAGCCTTTTAGGGACCAATGAGCAGTTCTTC

v_gene: TRBV2
abundance: few
d_gene: -
j_gene: TRBJ1-5
CDR3aa: CASDGQSLSNQPQHF
CDR3nt: TGTGCCAGCGACGGACAGTCTTTGAGCAATCAGCCCCAGCATTTT

v_gene: TRBV3-1
abundance: many
d_gene: -
j_gene: TRBJ2-7
CDR3aa: CASSQEGLPYEQYF
CDR3nt: TGTGCCAGCAGCCAAGAGGGACTCCCCTACGAGCAGTACTTC

v_gene: TRBV19
abundance: many
d_gene: -
j_gene: TRBJ2-7
CDR3aa: CASSMGDPPYEQYF
CDR3nt: TGTGCCAGTAGTATGGGGGACCCCCCCTACGAGCAGTACTTC

v_gene: TRBV11-2
abundance: many
d_gene: -
j_gene: TRBJ1-4
CDR3aa: CASGGTGASEKLFF
CDR3nt: TGTGCCAGCGGGGGGACGGGGGCTTCCGAAAAACTGTTTTTT

v_gene: TRBV12-3/TRBV12-4
abundance: many
d_gene: -
j_gene: TRBJ2-7
CDR3aa: CASGQAGRTYEQYF
CDR3nt: TGTGCCAGCGGTCAGGCGGGGCGCACCTACGAGCAGTACTTC

v_gene: TRBV5-5
abundance: -
d_gene: -
j_gene: TRBJ2-7
CDR3aa: CASSDVAVLSVEQYF
CDR3nt: TGTGCCAGCAGCGACGTAGCGGTTTTATCGGTCGAGCAGTACTTC

v_gene: TRBV28
abundance: many
d_gene: TRBD1
j_gene: TRBJ2-4
CDR3aa: CASSLGTGNTKNIQYF
CDR3nt: TGTGCCAGCAGTTTGGGGACAGGGAATACCAAAAACATTCAGTACTTC

v_gene: TRBV7-9
abundance: -
d_gene: -
j_gene: TRBJ2-7
CDR3aa: CASSWGPAVEQYF
CDR3nt: TGTGCCAGCAGCTGGGGACCAGCAGTGGAGCAGTACTTC

v_gene: TRBV5-1
abundance: few
d_gene: TRBD1
j_gene: TRBJ2-7
CDR3aa: CASSFRQGASEQYF
CDR3nt: TGCGCCAGCAGCTTCCGACAGGGGGCAAGCGAGCAGTACTTC

v_gene: TRBV20-1
abundance: -
d_gene: TRBD2
j_gene: TRBJ2-1
CDR3aa: CSASWASGYNEQFF
CDR3nt: TGCAGTGCTAGTTGGGCTAGCGGATACAATGAGCAGTTCTTC

v_gene: TRBV12-3/TRBV12-4
abundance: -
d_gene: TRBD2
j_gene: TRBJ2-7
CDR3aa: CASSGQTSGRGMSYEQYF
CDR3nt: TGTGCCAGCAGTGGCCAGACTAGCGGGAGGGGTATGTCCTACGAGCAGTACTTC

v_gene: TRBV28
abundance: few
d_gene: -
j_gene: TRBJ1-2
CDR3aa: CASSQDALGYGYTF
CDR3nt: TGTGCCAGCAGTCAAGACGCCCTGGGCTATGGCTACACCTTC

v_gene: TRBV11-2
abundance: many
d_gene: TRBD2
j_gene: TRBJ2-1
CDR3aa: CASSLGLAGSSYNEQFF
CDR3nt: TGTGCCAGCAGCTTAGGGCTAGCGGGAAGCTCCTACAATGAGCAGTTCTTC

v_gene: TRBV7-9
abundance: once
d_gene: -
j_gene: TRBJ2-3
CDR3aa: CASPPPEADTQYF
CDR3nt: TGTGCCAGTCCACCCCCCGAGGCAGATACGCAGTATTTT

v_gene: TRBV7-2
abundance: -
d_gene: -
j_gene: TRBJ2-1
CDR3aa: CASSFAGPSSYNEQFF
CDR3nt: TGTGCCAGCAGCTTTGCGGGGCCTAGCTCCTACAATGAGCAGTTCTTC

v_gene: TRBV20-1
abundance: -
d_gene: TRBD1
j_gene: TRBJ2-5
CDR3aa: CSASGGAIQETQYF
CDR3nt: TGCAGTGCGTCAGGGGGAGCGATACAAGAGACCCAGTACTTC

v_gene: TRBV12-3/TRBV12-4
abundance: -
d_gene: -
j_gene: TRBJ1-1
CDR3aa: CASSSLRGIFF
CDR3nt: TGTGCCAGCAGTTCGTTGAGGGGGATTTTCTTT

v_gene: TRBV4-1
abundance: many
d_gene: TRBD1
j_gene: TRBJ2-6
CDR3aa: CASSPLPTGTGANVLTF
CDR3nt: TGCGCCAGCAGCCCACTTCCGACAGGGACTGGGGCCAACGTCCTGACTTTC

v_gene: TRBV7-8
abundance: few
d_gene: TRBD1
j_gene: TRBJ2-2
CDR3aa: CASSQRGQSTGELFF
CDR3nt: TGTGCCAGCAGCCAGAGGGGACAGTCCACCGGGGAGCTGTTTTTT

v_gene: TRBV5-6
abundance: -
d_gene: TRBD2
j_gene: TRBJ2-3
CDR3aa: CASSLLAAGVSTDTQYF
CDR3nt: TGTGCCAGCAGCTTACTCGCAGCGGGAGTCAGCACAGATACGCAGTATTTT

v_gene: TRBV18
abundance: few
d_gene: TRBD1
j_gene: TRBJ1-1
CDR3aa: CASSPLSTGTNTEAFF
CDR3nt: TGTGCCAGCTCACCACTTTCGACAGGGACTAACACTGAAGCTTTCTTT

v_gene: TRBV12-5
abundance: many
d_gene: -
j_gene: TRBJ2-7
CDR3aa: CASALAGRWPYEQYF
CDR3nt: TGTGCTAGTGCCCTTGCGGGACGGTGGCCCTACGAGCAGTACTTC

v_gene: TRBV4-1
abundance: few
d_gene: -
j_gene: TRBJ2-1
CDR3aa: CASSQFDPLLDNEQFF
CDR3nt: TGCGCCAGCAGCCAATTCGACCCCCTCCTAGACAATGAGCAGTTCTTC

v_gene: TRBV28
abundance: few
d_gene: -
j_gene: TRBJ1-5
CDR3aa: CASKGGPSNQPQHF
CDR3nt: TGTGCCAGCAAGGGGGGCCCTAGCAATCAGCCCCAGCATTTT

v_gene: TRBV5-1
abundance: -
d_gene: -
j_gene: TRBJ1-1
CDR3aa: CTSTHSPNTEAFF
CDR3nt: TGCACCAGCACTCACAGCCCGAACACTGAAGCTTTCTTT

v_gene: TRBV24-1
abundance: -
d_gene: -
j_gene: TRBJ2-2
CDR3aa: CATSQTGDTNTGELFF
CDR3nt: TGTGCCACCAGTCAAACAGGTGATACGAACACCGGGGAGCTGTTTTTT

v_gene: TRBV5-4
abundance: -
d_gene: TRBD2
j_gene: TRBJ2-1
CDR3aa: CASSWVSGREGNEQFF
CDR3nt: TGTGCCAGCAGCTGGGTGAGCGGGAGGGAGGGAAATGAGCAGTTCTTC

v_gene: TRBV7-9
abundance: many
d_gene: -
j_gene: TRBJ2-1
CDR3aa: CASSSEGIGNEQFF
CDR3nt: TGTGCCAGCAGTTCCGAGGGGATTGGCAATGAGCAGTTCTTC

v_gene: TRBV7-6
abundance: few
d_gene: -
j_gene: TRBJ2-1
CDR3aa: CASSPGTWQFF
CDR3nt: TGTGCCAGCAGCCCCGGGACTTGGCAGTTCTTC

v_gene: TRBV20-1
abundance: few
d_gene: -
j_gene: TRBJ1-6
CDR3aa: CSAQSGSSYNSPLHF
CDR3nt: TGCAGTGCTCAGAGCGGGAGCTCCTATAATTCACCCCTCCACTTT

v_gene: TRBV29-1
abundance: -
d_gene: -
j_gene: TRBJ2-2
CDR3aa: CSVDGVRGNTGELFF
CDR3nt: TGCAGCGTTGATGGAGTCAGGGGGAACACCGGGGAGCTGTTTTTT

v_gene: TRBV9
abundance: few
d_gene: -
j_gene: TRBJ2-6
CDR3aa: CASSVAHSGANVLTF
CDR3nt: TGTGCCAGCAGCGTAGCCCACTCTGGGGCCAACGTCCTGACTTTC

v_gene: TRBV27
abundance: many
d_gene: -
j_gene: TRBJ1-1
CDR3aa: CASSFRHPTEAFF
CDR3nt: TGTGCCAGCAGTTTTCGACATCCCACTGAAGCTTTCTTT

v_gene: TRBV5-4
abundance: many
d_gene: TRBD1
j_gene: TRBJ2-1
CDR3aa: CASSPGQGRNEQFF
CDR3nt: TGTGCCAGCAGCCCGGGACAGGGGCGCAATGAGCAGTTCTTC

v_gene: TRBV29-1
abundance: -
d_gene: TRBD2
j_gene: TRBJ2-1
CDR3aa: CSASGTSGRHTYNEQFF
CDR3nt: TGCAGCGCATCCGGGACTAGCGGGAGGCACACCTACAATGAGCAGTTCTTC

v_gene: TRBV20-1
abundance: many
d_gene: -
j_gene: TRBJ2-7
CDR3aa: CSARDVRQAASEQYF
CDR3nt: TGCAGTGCTAGAGACGTTCGACAGGCCGCGAGTGAGCAGTACTTC

v_gene: TRBV29-1
abundance: many
d_gene: -
j_gene: TRBJ2-5
CDR3aa: CSSRWGETQYF
CDR3nt: TGCAGCTCAAGGTGGGGAGAGACCCAGTACTTC

v_gene: TRBV11-3
abundance: few
d_gene: -
j_gene: TRBJ2-7
CDR3aa: CASSLGTDYEQYF
CDR3nt: TGTGCCAGCAGCTTAGGAACGGACTACGAGCAGTACTTC

v_gene: TRBV27
abundance: -
d_gene: -
j_gene: TRBJ2-1
CDR3aa: CASSVGRWGNNEQFF
CDR3nt: TGTGCCAGCAGTGTCGGACGGTGGGGGAACAATGAGCAGTTCTTC

v_gene: TRBV7-2
abundance: -
d_gene: TRBD1
j_gene: TRBJ1-2
CDR3aa: CASSLKPGQGYGYTF
CDR3nt: TGTGCCAGCAGCCTAAAACCGGGACAGGGCTATGGCTACACCTTC

v_gene: TRBV20-1
abundance: few
d_gene: -
j_gene: TRBJ2-1
CDR3aa: CSATWDSFSYNEQFF
CDR3nt: TGCAGTGCTACGTGGGATTCGTTCTCCTACAATGAGCAGTTCTTC

v_gene: TRBV24-1
abundance: few
d_gene: -
j_gene: TRBJ2-5
CDR3aa: CATSDQTGGGETQYF
CDR3nt: TGTGCCACCAGTGACCAGACAGGAGGGGGGGAGACCCAGTACTTC

v_gene: TRBV12-3/TRBV12-4
abundance: -
d_gene: -
j_gene: TRBJ2-1
CDR3aa: CASSPYGRGENNEQFF
CDR3nt: TGTGCCAGCAGCCCCTACGGGAGAGGCGAGAACAATGAGCAGTTCTTC

v_gene: TRBV4-2
abundance: once
d_gene: -
j_gene: TRBJ1-1
CDR3aa: CASSQPQSYTEAFF
CDR3nt: TGTGCCAGCAGCCAACCCCAGTCATACACTGAAGCTTTCTTT

v_gene: TRBV6-6
abundance: few
d_gene: -
j_gene: TRBJ2-7
CDR3aa: CATGLGPNEQYF
CDR3nt: TGTGCCACCGGCCTTGGGCCCAACGAGCAGTACTTC

v_gene: TRBV14
abundance: many
d_gene: -
j_gene: TRBJ2-7
CDR3aa: CASGHGSYEQYF
CDR3nt: TGTGCCAGCGGCCACGGCTCCTACGAGCAGTACTTC

v_gene: TRBV6-6
abundance: -
d_gene: TRBD2
j_gene: TRBJ2-1
CDR3aa: CASSYSSGRAYNEQFF
CDR3nt: TGTGCCAGCAGTTACTCGAGCGGGAGGGCCTACAATGAGCAGTTCTTC

v_gene: TRBV11-2
abundance: -
d_gene: -
j_gene: TRBJ2-7
CDR3aa: CASSSRGIGAGSEQYF
CDR3nt: TGTGCCAGCAGCTCCCGGGGCATCGGGGCAGGGAGCGAGCAGTACTTC

v_gene: TRBV7-9
abundance: many
d_gene: -
j_gene: TRBJ1-6
CDR3aa: CASSLVSSPLHF
CDR3nt: TGTGCCAGCAGCTTAGTTTCTTCACCCCTCCACTTT

v_gene: TRBV11-2
abundance: -
d_gene: TRBD2
j_gene: TRBJ2-3
CDR3aa: CASSLTSFSGTQYF
CDR3nt: TGTGCCAGCAGCCTGACTAGCTTCTCGGGTACGCAGTATTTT

v_gene: TRBV20-1
abundance: few
d_gene: TRBD2
j_gene: TRBJ2-1
CDR3aa: CSARDGRASDEQFF
CDR3nt: TGCAGTGCTAGAGACGGGAGGGCCTCGGATGAGCAGTTCTTC

v_gene: TRBV4-2
abundance: -
d_gene: TRBD1
j_gene: TRBJ1-3
CDR3aa: CASSPTGGTGNTIYF
CDR3nt: TGTGCCAGCAGCCCCACAGGGGGAACTGGAAACACCATATATTTT

v_gene: TRBV7-9
abundance: many
d_gene: -
j_gene: TRBJ2-3
CDR3aa: CASEGLASTDTQYF
CDR3nt: TGTGCCAGCGAAGGGCTAGCGAGCACAGATACGCAGTATTTT

v_gene: TRBV6-2/TRBV6-3
abundance: -
d_gene: -
j_gene: TRBJ2-4
CDR3aa: CASSSSDGGIAKNIQYF
CDR3nt: TGTGCCAGCAGTTCCTCGGACGGGGGAATAGCCAAAAACATTCAGTACTTC

v_gene: TRBV30
abundance: -
d_gene: -
j_gene: TRBJ1-1
CDR3aa: CAWSNSRLRDTEAFF
CDR3nt: TGTGCCTGGAGTAACTCACGGTTGAGGGACACTGAAGCTTTCTTT